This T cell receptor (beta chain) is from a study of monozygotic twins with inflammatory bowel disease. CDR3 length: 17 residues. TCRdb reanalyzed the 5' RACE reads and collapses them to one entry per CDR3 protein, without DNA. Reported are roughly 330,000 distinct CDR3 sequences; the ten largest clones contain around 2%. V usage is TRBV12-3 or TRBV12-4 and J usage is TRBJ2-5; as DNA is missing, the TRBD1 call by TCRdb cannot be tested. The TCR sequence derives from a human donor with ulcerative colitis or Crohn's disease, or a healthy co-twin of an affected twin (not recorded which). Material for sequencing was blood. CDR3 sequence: CASSLAWVREGGETQYF.